Listed below are T cell receptor beta chains from one sample, sequenced in a study of beta chain features in type 1 diabetes. Profiling relied on immunoSEQ multiplex PCR, and the TCRdb table lists in-frame clones only, not all of them. The profile shows about 13,000 clones, 35% to 55% of them singletons. The sample comprised stem cell memory CD4+ T cells from blood. The receptors originated from a man between 18 and 35 years old in good health. Both conserved end residues are part of each CDR3. The D gene is left open where the match is weak. Some rows mark clone size as missing; the rest say once, few, many or name a class of expanded clone.

d_call: TRBD1
j_call: TRBJ2-7
v_call: TRBV30
clone_size: -
cdr3_aa: CASEGTGIPYEQYF
cdr3_nt: TGTGCCTCCGAGGGGACAGGCATCCCCTACGAGCAGTACTTC

d_call: -
j_call: TRBJ1-3
v_call: TRBV30
clone_size: -
cdr3_aa: CAWSMSGGNTIYF
cdr3_nt: TGTGCCTGGAGTATGTCAGGTGGAAACACCATATATTTT

d_call: TRBD1
j_call: TRBJ2-6
v_call: TRBV2
clone_size: -
cdr3_aa: CASSLTGGSGANVLTF
cdr3_nt: TGTGCCAGCAGTTTAACAGGGGGCTCTGGGGCCAACGTCCTGACTTTC

d_call: -
j_call: TRBJ2-7
v_call: TRBV7-2
clone_size: -
cdr3_aa: CASSPRSGAYEQYF
cdr3_nt: TGTGCCAGCAGCCCCCGTTCAGGGGCCTACGAGCAGTACTTC

d_call: TRBD1
j_call: TRBJ1-2
v_call: TRBV7-2
clone_size: -
cdr3_aa: CASSWTGDGYTF
cdr3_nt: TGTGCCAGCAGCTGGACAGGGGATGGCTACACCTTC

d_call: -
j_call: TRBJ2-5
v_call: TRBV11-2
clone_size: -
cdr3_aa: CASSVQERLQETQYF
cdr3_nt: TGTGCCAGCAGCGTTCAGGAGAGACTACAAGAGACCCAGTACTTC

d_call: TRBD1
j_call: TRBJ2-1
v_call: TRBV11-2
clone_size: -
cdr3_aa: CASSRDRGHSNEQFF
cdr3_nt: TGTGCCAGCAGCAGGGACAGGGGGCATAGCAATGAGCAGTTCTTC

d_call: -
j_call: TRBJ2-3
v_call: TRBV5-4
clone_size: few
cdr3_aa: CASSDGATVDTQYF
cdr3_nt: TGTGCCAGCAGCGATGGGGCTACCGTAGATACGCAGTATTTT

d_call: TRBD1
j_call: TRBJ1-2
v_call: TRBV19
clone_size: few
cdr3_aa: CASSRPPGQGASYTF
cdr3_nt: TGTGCCAGTAGCAGACCTCCGGGACAGGGGGCGAGCTACACCTTC

d_call: -
j_call: TRBJ2-3
v_call: TRBV11-3
clone_size: -
cdr3_aa: CASSFEGTDTQYF
cdr3_nt: TGTGCCAGCAGCTTCGAGGGAACAGATACGCAGTATTTT

d_call: -
j_call: TRBJ2-1
v_call: TRBV9
clone_size: -
cdr3_aa: CASSVRDVNEQFF
cdr3_nt: TGTGCCAGCAGCGTCCGGGATGTCAATGAGCAGTTCTTC

d_call: TRBD1
j_call: TRBJ1-1
v_call: TRBV5-4
clone_size: -
cdr3_aa: CASSPRQGLNTEAFF
cdr3_nt: TGTGCCAGCAGCCCCCGACAGGGGTTGAACACTGAAGCTTTCTTT

d_call: TRBD1
j_call: TRBJ2-7
v_call: TRBV11-2
clone_size: -
cdr3_aa: CASSSRTGVYEQYF
cdr3_nt: TGTGCCAGCAGCTCCCGGACAGGGGTCTACGAGCAGTACTTC

d_call: -
j_call: TRBJ1-5
v_call: TRBV19
clone_size: -
cdr3_aa: CASSNPPSSQPQHF
cdr3_nt: TGTGCCAGTAGTAACCCCCCCTCTAGTCAGCCCCAGCATTTT

d_call: TRBD1
j_call: TRBJ2-1
v_call: TRBV7-9
clone_size: -
cdr3_aa: CASRKTGTGGASVEQFF
cdr3_nt: TGTGCCAGCAGGAAAACCGGGACAGGGGGCGCGAGTGTTGAGCAGTTCTTC

d_call: TRBD1
j_call: TRBJ1-6
v_call: TRBV30
clone_size: few
cdr3_aa: CAWSDRANSPLHF
cdr3_nt: TGTGCCTGGTCGGACAGGGCCAATTCACCCCTCCACTTT